Presented here are 15 T cell receptor beta chains from one specimen sequenced in a study of cytomegalovirus exposure and HLA in healthy donors. The PCR employed 60 Vbeta primers together with 13 Jbeta primers. Profiling relied on immunoSEQ multiplex PCR, and the TCRdb table lists in-frame clones only, not all of them. The sample lists about 130,000 clones, 75% to 90% seen once, with 1% in the top ten. The source material was PBMCs. All receptors come from a man between 35 and 55 years old in good health and CMV-seronegative.

A single count supports this clone. This sequence joins TRBV28 and TRBJ1-1, with 7 bases matching TRBD1. The CDR3 consists of 16 residues. With 7 bases clipped from V and 4 bases from J, the junction kept 15 bases outside the gene matches. CDR1 is MDHEN, CDR2 SYDVKM, per germline. CDR3 sequence: CASNIQGLGYSTEAFF. For the CDR3, the DNA is TGTGCCAGCAACATACAGGGGTTAGGGTATAGCACTGAAGCTTTCTTT.

A word on this clone: This CDR3 fails to terminate in the conserved phenylalanine or tryptophan, so it likely reflects a read error. The CDR3 spells CASSEASGGNEKLFV. The CDR3, as DNA: TGTGCCAGCAGTGAAGCGTCGGGGGGGAATGAAAAACTGTTTGTT. V gene TRBV6-1 combines with J gene TRBJ1-4; D may be TRBD1 (5 bases). Trimming shortened V by 0 bases and J by 5 bases, and 10 bases separated the two germline ends. The CDR3 loop spans 15 amino acids. Germline-derived CDR1 and CDR2 are MNHNS and SASEGT.

This sequence joins TRBV2 and TRBJ2-5; the match to TRBD1 covers 12 bases. The CDR3 has 13 amino acids. Trimming cost V 10 bases and J 5 bases; bases outside gene matches: 5. From germline, CDR1 is SNHLY and CDR2 FYNNEI. As DNA, the CDR3 is TGTGCCATCGGGGACAGGGGGCATGAGACCCAGTACTTC. It yields the protein CAIGDRGHETQYF.

CDR3 in amino acids: CASSLGQGNEKLFF. DNA of the CDR3: TGTGCCAGCAGCTTAGGGCAGGGAAATGAAAAACTGTTTTTT. The J gene is TRBJ1-4, the V gene TRBV7-9; maybe TRBD1 (5 bases). Looked up from germline, CDR1 is SEHNR and CDR2 is FQNEAQ (reference sequence). Trimming removed 1 base at V and 5 bases at J, with 8 bases between. The CDR3 extends over 14 amino acids.

The chain recombines TRBV28 with TRBJ1-5, with no clear D. Germline CDR1 and CDR2: MDHEN and SYDVKM. There are 13 residues in the CDR3. V lost 5 bases and J lost 3, with 8 bases in between. In DNA form, the CDR3 reads TGTGCCAGCAGTCGAGACTTCAATCAGCCCCAGCATTTT. This codes for CASSRDFNQPQHF.

This clone has more than one count but fewer than ten. J is TRBJ2-2 and V is TRBV9, with 9 positions matching TRBD2. Germline V CDR1 and CDR2: SGDLS, YYNGEE. The CDR3 is made up of 17 amino acids. V gave up 0 bases and J gave up 1 base; unmatched junction bases: 4. The CDR3 coding sequence is TGTGCCAGCAGCGTAGCTGGAGCGGGAGGGAACACCGGGGAGCTGTTTTTT. Translation gives CASSVAGAGGNTGELFF.

V and J are TRBV2 and TRBJ1-3; no clear D gene. CDR3 length equals 15 residues. The germline CDR1 and CDR2 sequences are SNHLY and FYNNEI. V was pared by 3 bases and J by 4 bases, with 13 bases between. CDR3 in DNA: TGTGCCAGCAGTGAGAGGCAGCCGGTAGGAAACACCATATATTTT. This codes for CASSERQPVGNTIYF.

V usage is TRBV28 and J usage is TRBJ1-5, with TRBD1 as a possible D gene (5 bases). V lost 5 bases and J lost 2, with 16 bases in between. In germline, CDR1 is MDHEN, CDR2 SYDVKM. The CDR3 runs to 16 residues. DNA for the CDR3: TGTGCCAGCAGTCCCCGGGGGATTTCAGGCAATCAGCCCCAGCATTTT. Its translation is CASSPRGISGNQPQHF.

The chain carries TRBV11-3 and TRBJ2-5, with no clear D. This CDR3 region has 13 residues. V lost 5 bases to trimming and J lost 2 bases, with 9 bases between them. In germline, CDR1 is SGHNT, CDR2 YENEEA. The CDR3 spells CASSASMQETQYF. CDR3 DNA sequence: TGTGCCAGCAGCGCGTCTATGCAAGAGACCCAGTACTTC.

The V call is TRBV25-1, the J call TRBJ2-3, with 7 bases aligning to TRBD2. J was trimmed by 6 bases and V by 0 bases; bases with no gene match: 12. This CDR3 region has 17 residues. Germline loops: CDR1 MGHDK, CDR2 SYGVNS. CDR3: CASSEYTGGPRQDTQYF. CDR3 sequence (DNA): TGTGCCAGCAGTGAATATACGGGAGGCCCTCGCCAGGATACGCAGTATTTT.

The V gene is TRBV19, the J gene TRBJ2-5; no definite D call. Germline V CDR1 and CDR2: LNHDA, SQIVND (reference sequence). V was trimmed by 3 bases and J by 1 base, leaving 9 bases between them. This CDR3 has 14 residues. CDR3: CASSISYSQETQYF. The CDR3 bases are TGTGCCAGTAGTATTAGTTATTCCCAAGAGACCCAGTACTTC.

This rearrangement joins TRBV5-6 to TRBJ1-1, with D unclear. The germline V gene has CDR1 SGHDT and CDR2 YYEEEE. Trimming took 6 bases from V and 3 from J, leaving 15 bases between them. CDR3 length equals 14 residues. The CDR3 coding sequence is TGTGCCAGCAACCGACTGGTCGCGGACACTGAAGCTTTCTTT. It specifies CASNRLVADTEAFF.

The V gene is TRBV5-6, the J gene TRBJ2-1; 7 positions match TRBD2. V lost 3 bases and J lost 9; bases outside the gene matches: 12. The length of the CDR3 is 15 residues. Germline values: CDR1 SGHDT, CDR2 YYEEEE. The CDR3 loop is CASSSRRLASGEQFF. Written as DNA, the CDR3 is TGTGCCAGCAGCTCCCGGAGACTAGCCTCGGGTGAGCAGTTCTTC.

This chain joins TRBV27 and TRBJ2-1, with 10 bases fitting TRBD1. The CDR3 consists of 19 residues. Germline lookup yields CDR1 MNHEY and CDR2 SMNVEV (reference sequence). The V and J ends lost 6 bases and 0 bases, in that order; junction bases with no gene match: 14. The CDR3 bases are TGTGCCAGCAGCTGGGGACAGGGGAGTTCTGGGAGCTCCTACAATGAGCAGTTCTTC. Residues: CASSWGQGSSGSSYNEQFF.

J is TRBJ2-3 and V is TRBV28, with D uncertain. The CDR3 is 14 residues long. The V gene's germline CDR1 is MDHEN and CDR2 SYDVKM. V lost 5 bases, J lost 3 bases, and 12 bases lay in between. CDR3 sequence reads: CASSTPTRTDTQYF. The CDR3 DNA reads as TGTGCCAGCAGTACCCCGACACGGACAGATACGCAGTATTTT.